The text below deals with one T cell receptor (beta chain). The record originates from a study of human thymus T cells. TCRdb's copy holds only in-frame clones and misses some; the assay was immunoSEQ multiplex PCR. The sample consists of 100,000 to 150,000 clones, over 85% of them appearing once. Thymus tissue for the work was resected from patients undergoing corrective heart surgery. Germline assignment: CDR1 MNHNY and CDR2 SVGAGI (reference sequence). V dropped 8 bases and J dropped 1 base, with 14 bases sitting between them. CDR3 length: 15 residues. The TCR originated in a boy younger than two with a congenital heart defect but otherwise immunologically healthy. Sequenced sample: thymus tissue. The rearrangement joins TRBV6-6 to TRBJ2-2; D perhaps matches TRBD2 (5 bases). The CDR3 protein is CASAWESVNTGELFF. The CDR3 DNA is TGTGCCAGCGCTTGGGAGTCGGTGAACACCGGGGAGCTGTTTTTT.